Shown below are 8 T cell receptor beta chains from a single sample sequenced in a study of T cells in Graves' hyperthyroidism and ophthalmopathy. Researchers took RNA transcripts and amplified the TCR beta CDR3 regions from them. Researchers ran a first-round RT-PCR on the TCR CDR3 using the HTBI primer set. TCRdb re-derived calls from the multiplex PCR reads in MiXCR, one entry per CDR3 protein. The table includes around 760,000 distinct CDR3 sequences, over 35% detected once. Source material: blood. Receptors were obtained from a woman in her thirties or forties with Graves' hyperthyroidism.

About this clonotype: No conserved phenylalanine or tryptophan is present at the end of the CDR3, so a read error is the likely explanation. The DNA is omitted, as the CDR3 cannot be located on it reliably, and the CDR3 follows TCRdb's listing. The chain recombines TRBV7-2 with TRBJ2-6. The CDR3 is made up of 8 amino acids, end residues included. Germline V gives CDR1 SGHTA, CDR2 FQGNSA. This CDR3 reads CASSSWTS.

Worth noting for this clonotype: An end of the junction does not agree with germline; a read error may underlie this. V and J are TRBV3-1 and TRBJ1-2; maybe TRBD1 (5 bases). CDR1 is LGHDT, CDR2 YNNKEL, per germline (reference sequence). This CDR3 comprises 12 residues. The DNA for the CDR3 is TGTGCCAGCAGGGGACGGAACTATTGCTACACCTTC. Its translation: CASRGRNYCYTF.

This clonotype was detected a few times. J is TRBJ1-3 and V is TRBV2; no firm D call. CDR1 is SNHLY and CDR2 is FYNNEI in the germline V gene. V shed 1 base and J shed 3 bases, with 10 bases lying between them. The CDR3 is 15 residues long. The CDR3 region has the DNA TGTGCCAGCAGTGAAGACGGGCCGCGTGGAAACACCATATATTTT. It translates to CASSEDGPRGNTIYF.

This clonotype was observed at least ten times. The V gene is TRBV10-1, the J gene TRBJ2-2; D is possibly TRBD1 (6 bases). The germline V gene has CDR1 WNHNN and CDR2 SYGVQD (reference sequence). Trimming shortened V by 10 bases and J by 5 bases, and 14 bases separated the two germline ends. CDR3 size: 13 residues. In DNA form, the CDR3 reads TGCGCCACCCGGACAGTACCGACCGGGGAGCTGTTTTTT. This translates into CATRTVPTGELFF.

This clonotype was observed many times. This chain connects TRBV7-3 to TRBJ2-7, with D possibly being TRBD1 or TRBD2 (5 bases each). The CDR3 has 14 amino acids. Looked up from germline, CDR1 is SGHTA and CDR2 is FQGTGA. V was shortened by 0 bases and J by 2 bases, with 8 bases between the two germline ends. In DNA, the CDR3 is TGTGCCAGCAGCTTAACTGGGGGAGCCTACGAGCAGTACTTC. Amino acids: CASSLTGGAYEQYF. The variable domain in full, completed from reference TRBV7-3 and TRBJ2-7, reads GAGVSQTPSNKVTEKGKYVELRCDPISGHTALYWYRQSLGQGPEFLIYFQGTGAADDSGLPNDRFFAVRPEGSVSTLKIQRTERGDSAVYLCASSLTGGAYEQYFGPGTRLTVT.

V gene TRBV5-1 combines with J gene TRBJ1-1; D is unresolved. Trimming took 0 bases from V and 2 from J, leaving 11 bases between them. The CDR3 extends over 15 amino acids. In germline, CDR1 is SGHRS, CDR2 YFSETQ. The DNA for the CDR3 is TGCGCCAGCAGCTTGGAAGGCAGTCCTAACACTGAAGCTTTCTTT. This translates into CASSLEGSPNTEAFF.

The chain couples TRBV9 to TRBJ1-3; D ambiguous. CDR3 length: 15 residues. CDR1 is SGDLS and CDR2 is YYNGEE in the germline V gene. Trimming cost V 1 base and J 2 bases, with 10 bases left between them. The CDR3 nucleotides are TGTGCCAGCAGCGTATTGGGCGGGACTGGAAACACCATATATTTT. Protein sequence: CASSVLGGTGNTIYF.

This chain uses TRBV9 with TRBJ2-7; TRBD2 agrees at 12 bases. Trimming removed 3 bases from V and 2 bases from J; junction bases left unmatched: 3. CDR1 is SGDLS and CDR2 is YYNGEE in the germline V gene. This CDR3 has 15 amino acids. CDR3 in DNA: TGTGCCAGCAGCGCCTGGACTAGCGGGGCCTACGAGCAGTACTTC. Protein sequence: CASSAWTSGAYEQYF.